Listed below are T cell receptor beta chains from one sample, sequenced in a study of post-analysis software for immune sequencing data. TCRdb reprocessed the PCR reads with MiXCR, giving one entry per CDR3 protein. The sample has 430,000 or so distinct CDR3 sequences, about 39% seen once. The sequencing sample was made of blood. Receptor source: a girl aged 2-15 years with multiple sclerosis. The CDR3 runs from the conserved cysteine through the conserved F or W. D genes are given only for firm matches. Not every row has a clone size; where given, it reads once, few, many or a size class.

j_call v_call cdr3_length clone_size d_call cdr3_aa cdr3_nt
TRBJ2-1 TRBV24-1 12 NA NA CATSDAWREQFF TGTGCCACCAGTGATGCCTGGAGGGAGCAGTTCTTC
TRBJ1-2 TRBV6-5 15 NA NA CASSPRGAANYGYTF TGTGCCAGCAGTCCTAGGGGTGCGGCTAACTATGGCTACACCTTC
TRBJ2-7 TRBV7-8 14 NA TRBD2 CASSFTSGSYVQYF TGTGCCAGCAGCTTTACTAGCGGCTCCTACGTGCAGTACTTC
TRBJ2-7 TRBV28 14 many TRBD1 CASSPGTVSYEQYF TGTGCCAGCAGCCCCGGGACAGTTTCCTACGAGCAGTACTTC
TRBJ1-2 TRBV12-3/TRBV12-4 15 NA NA CASSLGHGFSYGYTF TGTGCCAGCAGTTTAGGCCACGGGTTTTCCTATGGCTACACCTTC
TRBJ2-5 TRBV11-2 12 NA NA CASSLEQETQYF TGTGCCAGCAGCTTAGAACAAGAGACCCAGTACTTC
TRBJ2-7 TRBV4-1 16 few TRBD1 CASSQATGTGVYEQYF TGCGCCAGCAGCCAAGCAACCGGGACAGGGGTCTACGAGCAGTACTTC
TRBJ2-3 TRBV12-3/TRBV12-4 14 few NA CASTVVGATDTQYF TGTGCCAGCACCGTCGTGGGGGCGACAGATACGCAGTATTTT
TRBJ2-2 TRBV20-1 14 NA NA CSALRRAATGELFF TGCAGTGCCCTCCGCCGGGCGGCCACCGGGGAGCTGTTTTTT
TRBJ1-4 TRBV20-1 14 NA NA CSAILPGVQAELFF TGCAGTGCTATACTACCTGGGGTACAGGCGGAACTGTTTTTT
TRBJ2-5 TRBV29-1 13 many NA CSVEDRTGETQYF TGCAGCGTTGAAGATCGTACGGGAGAGACCCAGTACTTC
TRBJ1-4 TRBV10-3 14 NA TRBD1 CAISETTGVAKLFF TGTGCCATCAGTGAGACGACAGGGGTCGCAAAACTGTTTTTT
TRBJ1-6 TRBV7-9 17 few NA CASTTYSGGSYNSPLHF TGTGCCAGCACCACTTACTCGGGGGGTTCCTATAATTCACCCCTCCACTTT
TRBJ2-3 TRBV4-1 14 NA NA CASSQAGLRDTQYF TGCGCCAGCAGCCAAGCTGGGCTCCGAGATACGCAGTATTTT
TRBJ2-7 TRBV10-3 15 few TRBD1 CAISPGTGASYEQYF TGTGCCATCAGCCCCGGGACAGGAGCGTCCTACGAGCAGTACTTC
TRBJ2-1 TRBV15 16 NA TRBD2 CATSLGLASGIKEQFF TGTGCCACCAGCTTGGGCTTGGCTAGCGGGATCAAGGAGCAGTTCTTC
TRBJ2-7 TRBV12-3/TRBV12-4 12 once NA CASSLPGAEQYF TGTGCCAGCAGCCTACCCGGGGCCGAGCAGTACTTC